One T cell receptor beta chain is described in this entry. These data come from a study of T cell changes during pregnancy in multiple sclerosis. CDR1 and CDR2 from the germline V gene are SGHDT and YYEEEE. The CDR3 totals 15 residues. V was clipped by 4 bases and J by 0 bases; unmatched bases: 6. The assay was immunoSEQ multiplex PCR, and TCRdb's table has in-frame clones only and misses some. The sample has more than 25,000 clones, roughly 94% seen once. The sequence came from a female donor in good health, enrolled as a control in a pregnancy study. This sample comprised peripheral blood, obtained in the first trimester of pregnancy. The chain joins TRBV5-6 to TRBJ1-2, with TRBD1 matching 7 bases. Here the CDR3 DNA reads TGTGCCAGCAGCCGACAGGGCGACCCTAACTATGGCTACACCTTC. Translated, it gives CASSRQGDPNYGYTF.